These 15 T cell receptor beta chains share one sample of origin, sequenced in a study of blood T cell repertoires in COVID-19 (dated by TCRdb to 2020 to 2022). Libraries were made using the immunoSEQ multiplex PCR assay. Drawn from immuneACCESS, this table holds only the in-frame rearrangements with V and J called that TCRdb kept. Clones are partly lost; checked studies trace under half to an unresolved V gene and leave the rest unexplained. Across this sample there are 100,000 to 150,000 clones, with about 79% seen only once. The leading ten clones occupy less than 20% of the sample. Material: peripheral blood. The source is a woman in her forties or fifties with acute or convalescent COVID-19.

The V and J genes are TRBV4-2 and TRBJ2-1; 7 nucleotides agree with TRBD2. The germline V gene has CDR1 LGHNA and CDR2 YNFKEQ. Unmatched junction bases numbered 4, after V lost 1 base and J lost 4 bases. This CDR3 contains 15 residues. The CDR3 spells CASSQGRGEYNEQFF. In nucleotides, the CDR3 is TGTGCCAGCAGCCAAGGACGGGGGGAGTACAATGAGCAGTTCTTC.

V and J are TRBV5-1 and TRBJ2-3; 11 nucleotides agree with TRBD1. Germline CDR1 and CDR2: SGHRS and YFSETQ. The CDR3 runs to 15 residues. After removal of 4 bases from V and 1 base from J, the junction contained 2 bases not matched to a gene. The CDR3 protein is CASSGQGAGTDTQYF. DNA of the CDR3: TGCGCCAGCAGCGGACAGGGGGCCGGCACAGATACGCAGTATTTT.

V is TRBV3-1 (or the pseudogene TRBV3-2) and J is TRBJ1-6; the match to TRBD1 covers 7 bases. Trimming cost V 4 bases and J 5 bases; bases outside gene matches: 8. The CDR3 sequence is 16 residues long. Germline V CDR1 and CDR2: LGHDT, YNNKEL (reference sequence). CDR3 loop: CASSLRGQENNSPLHF. The DNA of the CDR3 is TGTGCCAGCAGCCTCCGAGGACAGGAGAATAATTCACCCCTCCACTTT.

The rearrangement uses TRBV5-1 and TRBJ1-4, with a tentative D call TRBD1 (5 bases). There are 14 residues in the CDR3. Per germline, CDR1 SGHRS and CDR2 YFSETQ. The V and J ends lost 0 bases and 4 bases respectively, with 7 bases between them. The CDR3 here is CASSLGQNNEKLFF. In DNA, the CDR3 is TGCGCCAGCAGCTTGGGACAGAATAATGAAAAACTGTTTTTT.

The genes are TRBV9 and TRBJ2-3; 11 positions match TRBD2. Germline CDR1 is SGDLS and CDR2 is YYNGEE. V shed 0 bases, J shed 3 bases, and the junction held 6 bases outside the gene matches. CDR3 size: 17 residues. The CDR3 coding sequence is TGTGCCAGCAGCGTAGAAATAGCGGGGGGGCCGACAGATACGCAGTATTTT. It specifies CASSVEIAGGPTDTQYF.

The chain uses TRBV2 and TRBJ2-3; tentative D call: TRBD2 (6 bases). The germline V gene encodes CDR1 SNHLY and CDR2 FYNNEI. This CDR3 contains 15 residues. CDR3 protein: CAITLRGGSTDTQYF. The CDR3 DNA reads TGTGCAATCACCCTCCGGGGAGGTAGCACAGATACGCAGTATTTT.

The chain carries TRBV19 and TRBJ1-1; D gene ambiguous. The CDR3 is 12 residues long. Trimming cost V 3 bases and J 5 bases, with 7 bases left between them. The germline CDR1 and CDR2 sequences are LNHDA and SQIVND (reference sequence). CDR3 coding DNA: TGTGCCAGTAGTATGGGGAGGACTGAAGCTTTCTTT. Its protein is CASSMGRTEAFF.

This chain uses TRBV2 with TRBJ2-3; perhaps TRBD1 as D (6 bases). Germline values: CDR1 SNHLY, CDR2 FYNNEI. The CDR3 length is 15 residues. V shed 4 bases and J shed 2 bases, with 13 bases lying between them. CDR3 coding DNA: TGTGCCAGCAGTGTTTTGGGGGCCGTCACAGATACGCAGTATTTT. Translated: CASSVLGAVTDTQYF.

The chain recombines TRBV19 with TRBJ2-2; 8 bases are shared with TRBD1. Per germline, CDR1 LNHDA and CDR2 SQIVND (reference sequence). The ends lost 6 bases at V and 2 bases at J; junction bases unmatched: 5. The CDR3 sequence is 15 residues long. The CDR3 coding sequence is TGTGCCAGTAGAACCGGGACAGGTAACACCGGGGAGCTGTTTTTT. This gives the protein CASRTGTGNTGELFF.

This chain uses TRBV2 with TRBJ1-5, with TRBD1 matching over 9 bases. This CDR3 has 13 residues. V was pared by 8 bases and J by 5 bases, with 4 bases of the junction left unmatched. The germline CDR1 and CDR2 sequences are SNHLY and FYNNEI. CDR3 sequence reads: CASWGQGHQPQHF. The CDR3 nucleotides read TGTGCCAGCTGGGGACAGGGCCATCAGCCCCAGCATTTT.

J is TRBJ1-1 and V is TRBV30; D possibly corresponds to TRBD1 (5 bases). This CDR3 comprises 12 residues. Trimming stripped 4 bases from V and 7 bases from J, with 13 bases between. Germline assignment: CDR1 GTSNPN and CDR2 SVGIG (reference sequence). CDR3 DNA: TGTGCCTGGAATTATGGGGGGGATGAAGCTTTCTTT. It yields the protein CAWNYGGDEAFF.

DNA of the CDR3: TGTGCCAGCTCACCGGGACAGAGAATGAACACTGAAGCTTTCTTT. This sequence encodes CASSPGQRMNTEAFF. The chain uses TRBV18 and TRBJ1-1; 7 nucleotides align to TRBD1. Germline trimming cut 3 bases from V and 0 bases from J; bases unmatched to any gene: 4. CDR1 KGHSH and CDR2 LQKENI come from the germline V gene. The length of the CDR3 is 15 residues.

This chain joins TRBV18 and TRBJ1-1, with D perhaps TRBD1 (5 bases). V was clipped by 4 bases and J by 3 bases, with 6 bases between them. This CDR3 has 12 residues. Germline V lookup: CDR1 KGHSH, CDR2 LQKENI. CDR3 sequence reads: CASSLTDTEAFF. The CDR3 coding sequence is TGTGCCAGCTCACTGACAGACACTGAAGCTTTCTTT. The whole variable domain, filled in from reference TRBV18 and TRBJ1-1, reads NAGVMQNPRHLVRRRGQEARLRCSPMKGHSHVYWYRQLPEEGLKFMVYLQKENIIDESGMPKERFSAEFPKEGPSILRIQQVVRGDSAAYFCASSLTDTEAFFGQGTRLTVV.

This clone was found once. The chain has TRBV18 and TRBJ1-2; D uncertain. The CDR3 loop spans 13 amino acids. Germline CDR1 reads KGHSH; CDR2 reads LQKENI. Trimming removed 3 bases at V and 8 bases at J, with 13 bases between. The CDR3 region has the DNA TGTGCCAGCTCACCTGAGGGCCCTTGGGGCTACACCTTC. Its translation is CASSPEGPWGYTF.

This clone was counted between two and nine times. The CDR3 region is CASSQEGSYYGYTF. CDR3 nucleotide sequence: TGCGCCAGCAGCCAAGAGGGCTCCTACTATGGCTACACCTTC. The J gene is TRBJ1-2, the V gene TRBV4-1, with no clear D. This CDR3 has 14 residues. Germline CDR1 is MGHRA and CDR2 is YSYEKL. Trimming cost V 0 bases and J 3 bases, with 8 bases left between them.